The rows below give T cell receptor beta chains drawn from one sample of a study of shared clonotypes between healthy human individuals. The repertoire was sequenced with immunoSEQ multiplex PCR; TCRdb's copy has only in-frame clones and lacks some. The sample holds some 450,000 clones, roughly 80% seen once. Source material: PBMCs. The receptors come from a woman aged 40-49 years in good health. Some clones in this sample may be carry-over from other donors' samples. CDR3s include the opening cysteine and the closing phenylalanine or tryptophan. Each record gives: J gene, V gene, CDR3 protein.

TRBJ2-3 TRBV6-5 CASSSSTVSTDTQYF
TRBJ2-1 TRBV6-5 CASRSGTGAYNEQFF
TRBJ2-7 TRBV19 CASSARNSYEQYF
TRBJ2-3 TRBV5-5 CASSLEGPPTDTQYF
TRBJ2-5 TRBV18 CASSRTGYQETQYF
TRBJ1-1 TRBV19 CASSIGRGPNTEAFF
TRBJ2-7 TRBV28 CASSRPSSYEQYF
TRBJ1-1 TRBV2 CASSPGPEAFF
TRBJ1-2 TRBV11-1 CASSLRAGEYGYTF
TRBJ2-7 TRBV5-1 CAGSTGTGWRYEQYF
TRBJ2-3 TRBV6-4 CASSPEAGGTDTQYF
TRBJ2-1 TRBV7-3 CASSPGLVNEQFF
TRBJ1-1 TRBV27 CASSYSGGASTEAFF
TRBJ2-3 TRBV4-3 CASSQDIQTDTQYF
TRBJ2-3 TRBV29-1 CSVATLQGSTDTQYF
TRBJ2-5 TRBV15 CATSPMGVQETQYF
TRBJ1-2 TRBV30 CAWSVQGYGGYTF
TRBJ2-7 TRBV18 CASSPMIAGGHEQYF
TRBJ2-1 TRBV27 CASSHDRSSYNEQFF
TRBJ1-2 TRBV20-1 CSATGGYGYTF
TRBJ2-3 TRBV30 CAWNGASVSDTQYF
TRBJ1-1 TRBV7-2 CASSVLSDRYDEAFF
TRBJ2-7 TRBV18 CASSPPSGSYEQYF
TRBJ2-1 TRBV9 CASSAEDQQFF